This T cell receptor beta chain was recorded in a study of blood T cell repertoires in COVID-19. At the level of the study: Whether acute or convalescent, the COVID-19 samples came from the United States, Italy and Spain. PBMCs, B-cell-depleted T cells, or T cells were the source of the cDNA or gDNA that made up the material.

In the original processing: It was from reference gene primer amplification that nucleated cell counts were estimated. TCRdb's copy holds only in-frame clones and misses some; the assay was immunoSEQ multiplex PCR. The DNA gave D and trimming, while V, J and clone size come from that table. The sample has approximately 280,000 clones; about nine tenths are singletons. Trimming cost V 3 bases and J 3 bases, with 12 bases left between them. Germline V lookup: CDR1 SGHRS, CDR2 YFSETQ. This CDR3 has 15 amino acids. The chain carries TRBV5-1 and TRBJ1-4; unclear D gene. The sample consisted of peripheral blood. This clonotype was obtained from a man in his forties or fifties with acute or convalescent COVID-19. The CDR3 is CASSSSRAANEKLFF. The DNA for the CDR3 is TGCGCCAGCAGCTCGTCGCGGGCGGCTAATGAAAAACTGTTTTTT.